This record concerns one T cell receptor (beta chain) sequence. A multiplex PCR was run with 60 Vbeta primers and 13 Jbeta primers. Libraries were prepared by immunoSEQ multiplex PCR; TCRdb keeps only in-frame clonotypes and omits some of them. The sample consists of 200,000 or so clones, 87% of them appearing once. This entry comes from a study of cytomegalovirus exposure and HLA in healthy donors. This CDR3 region has 13 residues. Trimming cost V 7 bases and J 5 bases, with 16 bases left between them. In germline, CDR1 is SGHNT, CDR2 YYREEE (reference sequence). The origin of this receptor is a man younger than 45 in good health and CMV-seronegative. Material for sequencing was PBMCs. The chain links TRBV5-4 to TRBJ2-7; tentatively, D is TRBD2 (6 bases). CDR3 protein: CASRREVFDEQYF. The CDR3 DNA follows: TGTGCCAGCCGCAGGGAGGTTTTCGACGAGCAGTACTTC.